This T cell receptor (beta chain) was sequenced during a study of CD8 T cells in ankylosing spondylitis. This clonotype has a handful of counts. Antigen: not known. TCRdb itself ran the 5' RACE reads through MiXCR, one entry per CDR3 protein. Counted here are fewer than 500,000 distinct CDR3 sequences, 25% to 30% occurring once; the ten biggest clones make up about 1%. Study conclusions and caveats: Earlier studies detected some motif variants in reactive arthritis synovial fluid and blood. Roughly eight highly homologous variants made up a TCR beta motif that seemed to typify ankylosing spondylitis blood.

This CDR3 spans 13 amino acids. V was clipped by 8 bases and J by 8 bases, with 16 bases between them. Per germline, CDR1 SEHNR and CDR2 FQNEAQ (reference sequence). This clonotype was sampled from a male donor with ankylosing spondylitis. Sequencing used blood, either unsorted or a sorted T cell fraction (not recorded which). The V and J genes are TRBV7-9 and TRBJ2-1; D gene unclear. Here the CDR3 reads CASRLDLLDEQFF. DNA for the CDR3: TGTGCCAGCCGTCTCGATCTTTTGGATGAGCAGTTCTTC.